What follows describes a single T cell receptor beta chain. Its matching antigen is unknown. The TCR beta cDNA came from 5'RACE template switching with UMIs. From the 5' RACE reads, TCRdb lists one entry per CDR3 protein and no DNA. This table lists some 440,000 distinct CDR3 sequences. The CDR3 covers 14 residues. CDR1 LGHDT and CDR2 YNNKEL come from the germline V gene (reference sequence). This entry belongs to a study of T cells expressing NK-cell markers. Study overall: Cells sorted as CD3+CD56+NKG2C+, CD3+CD56+NKG2C- and CD3+CD56-NKG2C+ T cells supplied the TCR beta repertoires.

Study outcomes and limitations: Leadership of the CD3+CD56-NKG2C+ fraction also belonged to these clonotypes in a handful of donors. It is unclear if expanded NKG2C-expressing clones target HCMV antigens.

The chain joins TRBV3-1 to TRBJ2-1; TCRdb calls TRBD2, which cannot be checked without DNA. The sequence was obtained from a woman aged 45-60 years in good health. Input material: blood T cells: a sorted CD56 or NKG2C T cell subset, CD4+ or CD8+ T cells, or bulk PBMC T cells (not recorded which). The CDR3 sequence: CASSLLRTSDEQFF.